One T cell receptor beta chain is described in this entry. From germline, CDR1 is SNHLY and CDR2 FYNNEI. Trimming stripped 7 bases from V and 6 bases from J, with 12 bases between. This CDR3 contains 13 residues. This sample was included in a study of CD8+ T cells in alopecia areata. Treatment reported: oral pan-JAK inhibitor, 5-10 mg twice daily. Sequencing templates came from extracted RNA that was reverse transcribed into cDNA. This table comes from immunoSEQ multiplex PCR, and its TCRdb copy is limited to in-frame clones, with some not included. This table holds roughly 250,000 clones, roughly 60% found once.

Specimen: CD4+ T cells sorted from blood, collected around week 54, from a patient treated with tofacitinib. The TCR comes from a human donor with alopecia areata. The chain combines TRBV2 with TRBJ2-2, with D possibly being TRBD1 (5 bases). CDR3 DNA sequence: TGTGCCAGCATTACTCAGGGCCCCGGGGAGCTGTTTTTT. It codes for CASITQGPGELFF.